This TCR beta chain was obtained from a study of metastatic and nonmetastatic thyroid tumors. Looking at the study overall: Patients with malignant and benign thyroid disease provided blood and tumor or nodule tissue, whose repertoires were compared.

CDR1 MNHEY and CDR2 SVGEGT come from the germline V gene. With 7 bases clipped from V and 2 bases from J, the junction kept 10 bases outside the gene matches. CDR3 length equals 17 residues. Study results and limitations: The reported finding was significantly higher TCR beta diversity in malignant thyroid tumors relative to benign nodules, in blood and tumor.

Original analysis: The authors used CDR3 differences across clinicopathological groups to build a distant-metastasis classifier for papillary thyroid cancer. TCRdb redid the clone calls on the PCR reads using MiXCR. The V and J calls shown here were made by TCRdb, not taken from the authors' results. This table has some 33,000 clones, approximately 7% appearing once. This clone has just a few counts. As yet, its antigen is unknown. It may be a read error: a sequence one base away is much more abundant. Treatment of any kind had been given to no patient before thyroid surgery. The chain recombines TRBV6-2 or TRBV6-3 with TRBJ2-1, with TRBD2 identical over 11 bases. Sequencing was done on a sample of blood. This TCR was recovered from a female donor with papillary thyroid cancer or a benign thyroid nodule (not recorded which). Some clones in this sample may be carry-over from other donors' samples. This CDR3 reads CASTPGLAVGTYNEQFF. CDR3 sequence (DNA): TGTGCCAGCACTCCGGGACTAGCGGTAGGAACCTACAATGAGCAGTTCTTC.